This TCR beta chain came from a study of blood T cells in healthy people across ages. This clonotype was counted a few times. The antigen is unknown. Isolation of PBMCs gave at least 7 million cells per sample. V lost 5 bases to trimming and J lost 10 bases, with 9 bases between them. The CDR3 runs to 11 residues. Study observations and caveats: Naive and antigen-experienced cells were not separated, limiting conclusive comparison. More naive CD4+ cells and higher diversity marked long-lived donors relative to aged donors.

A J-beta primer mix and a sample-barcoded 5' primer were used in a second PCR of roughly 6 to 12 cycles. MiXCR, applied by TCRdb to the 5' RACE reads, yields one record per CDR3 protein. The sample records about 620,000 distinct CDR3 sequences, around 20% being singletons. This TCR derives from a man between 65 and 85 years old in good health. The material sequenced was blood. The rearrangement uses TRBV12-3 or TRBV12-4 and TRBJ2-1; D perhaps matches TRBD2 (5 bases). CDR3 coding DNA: TGTGCCAGCAGTAAGATAGCGGAGCAGTTCTTC. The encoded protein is CASSKIAEQFF.